The 25 T cell receptor beta chains listed next were all sequenced from one sample in a study of blood T cell repertoires in COVID-19. The protocol was immunoSEQ multiplex PCR, while the TCRdb copy is restricted to in-frame clones and leaves out a portion. This sample has approximately 450,000 clones, with 87% found just once. What was sequenced was PBMCs or T cells enriched from blood (not recorded which). The source is a woman aged 18-29 years with acute COVID-19.

The chain uses TRBV6-5 and TRBJ2-7; no definite D call. This CDR3 comprises 13 residues. Trimming left V 3 bases short and J 3 bases short, with 9 bases between. The germline CDR1 and CDR2 sequences are MNHEY and SVGAGI. CDR3 residues: CASSYNSRYEQYF. In DNA form, the CDR3 reads TGTGCCAGCAGTTATAACAGCCGCTACGAGCAGTACTTC.

The chain joins TRBV7-9 to TRBJ1-4, with a tentative D call TRBD1 (6 bases). Trimming cost V 0 bases and J 5 bases, with 16 bases left between them. The CDR3 loop spans 17 amino acids. The V gene's germline CDR1 is SEHNR and CDR2 FQNEAQ (reference sequence). The DNA of the CDR3 is TGTGCCAGCAGCTTAGCGATTGGCTTCCAGGGGAATGAAAAACTGTTTTTT. It specifies CASSLAIGFQGNEKLFF.

This clone was found a few times. The chain joins TRBV29-1 to TRBJ2-1; 7 nucleotides match TRBD1. V dropped 7 bases and J dropped 0; count of bases not matched to a gene: 9. Germline CDR1 is SQVTM and CDR2 is ANQGSEA. This CDR3 is built from 15 residues. CDR3 DNA: TGCAGCGCCCTGTCCGGGACAGACTCCTACAATGAGCAGTTCTTC. This gives the protein CSALSGTDSYNEQFF.

The DNA for the CDR3 is TGTGCCAGCAGCTTAAGGCGGGATACCTACGAGCAGTACTTC. Its translation: CASSLRRDTYEQYF. This chain links TRBV7-2 with TRBJ2-7, with D perhaps matching TRBD2 (6 bases). The CDR3 has 14 residues. Germline V lookup: CDR1 SGHTA, CDR2 FQGNSA. Trimming shortened V by 2 bases and J by 2 bases, and 10 bases separated the two germline ends.

The V and J genes are TRBV12-5 and TRBJ1-2, with 9 bases matching TRBD1. The CDR3 is made up of 17 amino acids. Germline assignment: CDR1 LGHNT and CDR2 FRNRAP. The trim removed 7 bases at V and 2 bases at J, leaving 14 bases unmatched. CDR3 residues: CASEQDRGTLVNYGYTF. The CDR3 region has the DNA TGTGCTAGTGAACAGGACAGGGGAACCCTAGTAAACTATGGCTACACCTTC.

The chain is built from TRBV15 and TRBJ2-1, with TRBD2 matching 7 bases. The junction had 6 bases not matched to a gene; V was cut back by 0 bases and J by 13 bases. This CDR3 contains 13 residues. Germline values: CDR1 LNHNV, CDR2 YYDKDF (reference sequence). The CDR3 bases are TGTGCCACCAGCAGAGATCAAGAGACTAGCCAGTTCTTC. It encodes CATSRDQETSQFF.

The chain joins TRBV9 to TRBJ2-3, with 10 bases matching TRBD2. This CDR3 has 15 amino acids. V was clipped by 3 bases and J by 1 base; unmatched bases: 2. Germline CDR1 and CDR2: SGDLS and YYNGEE. CDR3 in amino acids: CASSAGTSGTDTQYF. CDR3 DNA sequence: TGTGCCAGCAGCGCTGGGACTAGCGGCACAGATACGCAGTATTTT.

J is TRBJ1-6 and V is TRBV5-6; 7 nucleotides align to TRBD1. CDR3 length: 16 residues. Germline assignment: CDR1 SGHDT and CDR2 YYEEEE. V shed 4 bases, J shed 5 bases, and the junction held 9 bases outside the gene matches. For the CDR3, the DNA is TGTGCCAGCAGCAGGGGGCGCTTCGTAAATAATTCACCCCTCCACTTT. Its protein product is CASSRGRFVNNSPLHF.

The chain employs TRBV19 and TRBJ1-4; D may be TRBD1 (5 bases). V dropped 8 bases and J dropped 0 bases, with 13 bases sitting between them. Germline V CDR1 and CDR2: LNHDA, SQIVND (reference sequence). This CDR3 spans 15 amino acids. The CDR3 DNA follows: TGTGCCAGTCACGGGCTAGGGGCAACTAATGAAAAACTGTTTTTT. It codes for CASHGLGATNEKLFF. Supplemented by reference TRBV19 and TRBJ1-4, the full variable domain reads DGGITQSPKYLFRKEGQNVTLSCEQNLNHDAMYWYRQDPGQGLRLIYYSQIVNDFQKGDIAEGYSVSREKKESFPLTVTSAQKNPTAFYLCASHGLGATNEKLFFGSGTQLSVL.

V and J are TRBV9 and TRBJ2-1; 8 nucleotides line up with TRBD2. CDR3 size: 19 residues. Germline V gene data show CDR1 as SGDLS and CDR2 as YYNGEE. V lost 1 base to trimming and J lost 0 bases; unmatched junction nucleotides: 12. The CDR3 region is CASSVPSGGTPSSYNEQFF. The DNA of the CDR3 is TGTGCCAGCAGCGTACCCAGCGGGGGAACGCCGAGCTCCTACAATGAGCAGTTCTTC.

V and J are TRBV27 and TRBJ2-7; tentatively, D is TRBD2 (5 bases). Per germline, CDR1 MNHEY and CDR2 SMNVEV (reference sequence). This CDR3 is built from 15 residues. V was trimmed by 5 bases and J by 3 bases, leaving 17 bases between them. The CDR3 region is CASSPLGGSFYEQYF. The CDR3 bases are TGTGCCAGCAGTCCCCTCGGTGGGAGCTTCTACGAGCAGTACTTC.

This clone was detected only a few times. The rearrangement joins TRBV2 to TRBJ2-1; D is possibly TRBD1 (6 bases). Trimming shortened V by 7 bases and J by 6 bases, and 19 bases separated the two germline ends. The germline V gene encodes CDR1 SNHLY and CDR2 FYNNEI. This CDR3 contains 15 residues. Here the CDR3 DNA reads TGTGCCAGCACCCTCAAGGGGGAGCTCCTCAATGAGCAGTTCTTC. This codes for CASTLKGELLNEQFF.

V usage is TRBV28 and J usage is TRBJ1-2; the D is unclear. V was cut by 1 base and J by 5 bases, with 8 bases left in between. The CDR3 length is 13 residues. CDR1 is MDHEN, CDR2 SYDVKM, per germline. The CDR3 here is CASSLYREYGYTF. The CDR3, as DNA: TGTGCCAGCAGTTTATATAGGGAGTATGGCTACACCTTC.

The CDR3 DNA sequence: TGTGCCTGGAGTGATGGCCTAGCGGCAATAGGGGCCTCTAGCACAGATACGCAGTATTTT. Its translation is CAWSDGLAAIGASSTDTQYF. The chain has TRBV30 and TRBJ2-3; 7 bases are a match to TRBD2. With V trimmed by 1 base and J by 0 bases, 19 bases remained unmatched. The CDR3 totals 20 residues. CDR1 is GTSNPN and CDR2 is SVGIG in the germline V gene (reference sequence).

The V gene is TRBV15, the J gene TRBJ2-3; no definite D call. V was pared by 4 bases and J by 1 base, with 12 bases between. Germline V gives CDR1 LNHNV, CDR2 YYDKDF (reference sequence). The CDR3 contains 15 residues. In DNA form, the CDR3 reads TGTGCCACCAGCAATTTGTTGGCCCGCACAGATACGCAGTATTTT. This gives the protein CATSNLLARTDTQYF.

The chain couples TRBV6-1 to TRBJ2-7, with TRBD1 matching over 8 bases. Germline lookup yields CDR1 MNHNS and CDR2 SASEGT. The J segment lost 9 bases and the V segment lost 0 bases, leaving 10 bases of the junction unmatched. This CDR3 is 15 amino acids long. The CDR3 loop is CASSEAGQGAIGQYF. As DNA, the CDR3 is TGTGCCAGCAGTGAAGCCGGCCAGGGGGCGATAGGGCAGTACTTC.

The gene calls are TRBV4-1 and TRBJ1-4; a possible D gene is TRBD1 (6 bases). The CDR3 length is 15 residues. With 4 bases removed from V and 3 bases from J, the gap between germline ends came to 12 bases. Germline CDR1 is MGHRA and CDR2 is YSYEKL. The CDR3 is CASSRATGPNEKLFF. Here the CDR3 DNA reads TGCGCCAGCAGCCGCGCGACAGGACCTAATGAAAAACTGTTTTTT.

A word on this clone: Other DNA sequences of this sample code for an identical CDR3. Here the CDR3 DNA reads TGTGCCAGCTCACCGGGAGGCTACGAGCAGTACTTC. Its protein is CASSPGGYEQYF. V is TRBV18 and J is TRBJ2-7; perhaps TRBD2 as D (6 bases). This CDR3 has 12 amino acids. Trimming removed 3 bases at V and 3 bases at J, with 6 bases between. Germline V gene sequence: CDR1 KGHSH, CDR2 LQKENI.

The chain carries TRBV5-1 and TRBJ1-1; weak D call: TRBD1 (6 bases). Germline lookup yields CDR1 SGHRS and CDR2 YFSETQ. The CDR3 runs to 15 residues. The V gene lost 1 base and the J gene lost 1 base, with 11 bases spanning the gap. CDR3: CASSLYGQTNTEAFF. CDR3 bases: TGCGCCAGCAGCTTGTACGGACAGACGAACACTGAAGCTTTCTTT.

This chain uses TRBV7-9 with TRBJ1-1; no firm D call. Germline V gene lookup returns CDR1 SEHNR and CDR2 FQNEAQ (reference sequence). V lost 5 bases to trimming and J lost 3 bases, with 16 bases between them. The CDR3 consists of 15 residues. CDR3 protein: CASSPAAPPHTEAFF. The CDR3 DNA reads as TGTGCCAGCAGCCCGGCGGCCCCCCCCCACACTGAAGCTTTCTTT.

This clone was observed a few times. This CDR3 reads CASSPRADGELFF. CDR3 DNA sequence: TGTGCCAGCAGCCCGCGTGCCGACGGGGAGCTGTTTTTT. The chain recombines TRBV14 with TRBJ2-2; D unclear. This CDR3 comprises 13 residues. Trimming stripped 4 bases from V and 7 bases from J, with 10 bases between. Per the germline V gene, CDR1 is SGHDN and CDR2 is FVKESK.

The rearrangement uses TRBV12-3 or TRBV12-4 and TRBJ2-5, with D unresolved. The CDR3 has 13 amino acids. Trimming pared 4 bases from V and 1 base from J, leaving 7 bases between. CDR3 bases: TGTGCCAGCAGTTCCTTGGCCCAAGAGACCCAGTACTTC. This translates into CASSSLAQETQYF.

The J gene is TRBJ1-2, the V gene TRBV3-1 (or the pseudogene TRBV3-2); TRBD1 might be the D (6 bases). V lost 6 bases to trimming and J lost 4 bases, with 12 bases between them. The germline V gene encodes CDR1 LGHDT and CDR2 YNNKEL (reference sequence). The CDR3 contains 13 residues. The CDR3 sequence: CASRQGAGYGYTF. CDR3 DNA sequence: TGTGCCAGCAGACAGGGTGCCGGCTATGGCTACACCTTC.

J is TRBJ2-7 and V is TRBV6-5; 9 bases align to TRBD1. CDR1 and CDR2 from the germline V gene are MNHEY and SVGAGI. V dropped 2 bases and J dropped 5; count of bases not matched to a gene: 7. The CDR3 contains 15 residues. The CDR3 bases are TGTGCCAGCAGTTACGGGGGGACAGGGCGCCACGAGCAGTACTTC. This codes for CASSYGGTGRHEQYF.

The chain has TRBV28 and TRBJ1-6; 8 bases are shared with TRBD1. Germline V gives CDR1 MDHEN, CDR2 SYDVKM. The CDR3 is 15 residues long. Trimming took 6 bases from V and 14 from J; bases not matched to a gene: 15. CDR3 DNA: TGTGCCAGCAGAGCCCCCGGGACAGGCCCCCTTTCCCTCCACTTT. This codes for CASRAPGTGPLSLHF.